This T cell receptor (beta chain) was captured by sequencing in a study of T-cell memory formation after mild COVID-19. V lost 1 base to trimming and J lost 4 bases; unmatched junction nucleotides: 5. The CDR3 extends over 15 amino acids. Germline V lookup: CDR1 SGHAT, CDR2 FQNNGV. TCRdb recomputed calls from the 5' RACE reads with MiXCR, one row per CDR3 protein. Found here are hundreds of thousands of distinct CDR3 sequences, under 25% of them singletons; the top ten hold 10% to 15%. The TCR sequence derives from an adult woman who had mild COVID-19 (a few samples of this study predate the infection). Cell type and time point are not known. This sequence joins TRBV11-2 and TRBJ1-1, with TRBD1 matching over 8 bases. Sequencing used PBMCs or a T cell subset sorted from them (not recorded which). The CDR3 spells CASSLVSGQGTEAFF. The DNA of the CDR3 is TGTGCCAGCAGCTTAGTATCCGGACAGGGCACTGAAGCTTTCTTT.